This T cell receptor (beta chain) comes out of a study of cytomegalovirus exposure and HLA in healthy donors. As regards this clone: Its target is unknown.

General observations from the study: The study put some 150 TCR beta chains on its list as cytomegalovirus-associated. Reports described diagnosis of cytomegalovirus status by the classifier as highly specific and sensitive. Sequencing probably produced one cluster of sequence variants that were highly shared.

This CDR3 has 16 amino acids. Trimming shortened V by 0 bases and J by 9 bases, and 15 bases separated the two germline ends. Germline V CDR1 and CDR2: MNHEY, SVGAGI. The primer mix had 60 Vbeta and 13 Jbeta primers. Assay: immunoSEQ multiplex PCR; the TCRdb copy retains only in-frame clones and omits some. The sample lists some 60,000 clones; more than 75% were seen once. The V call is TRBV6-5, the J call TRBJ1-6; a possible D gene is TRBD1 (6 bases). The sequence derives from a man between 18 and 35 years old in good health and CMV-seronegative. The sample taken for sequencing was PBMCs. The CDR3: CASSYSIPGVASPLHF. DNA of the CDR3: TGTGCCAGCAGTTACTCGATCCCAGGGGTCGCTTCACCCCTCCACTTT.